This T cell receptor beta chain was recorded in a study of T cell changes during pregnancy in multiple sclerosis. In germline, CDR1 is SGDLS, CDR2 YYNGEE. The CDR3 spans 18 residues. Trimming removed 4 bases from V and 4 bases from J; junction bases left unmatched: 9. Some clones are missing from TCRdb's copy, which holds only in-frame ones; the method was immunoSEQ multiplex PCR. The top ten clones hold more than 9% of a sample with approximately 32,000 clones, 89% of them seen once. The chain is built from TRBV9 and TRBJ2-6, with 12 positions matching TRBD2. The specimen was CD8+ T cells from peripheral blood mononuclear cells, collected in the second trimester of pregnancy. This receptor was taken from a female donor with multiple sclerosis, enrolled in a pregnancy study. CDR3 DNA sequence: TGTGCCAGCAGCCTCCCCCTAGCGGGAGGGCCCGGGGCCAACGTCCTGACTTTC. Its translation: CASSLPLAGGPGANVLTF.